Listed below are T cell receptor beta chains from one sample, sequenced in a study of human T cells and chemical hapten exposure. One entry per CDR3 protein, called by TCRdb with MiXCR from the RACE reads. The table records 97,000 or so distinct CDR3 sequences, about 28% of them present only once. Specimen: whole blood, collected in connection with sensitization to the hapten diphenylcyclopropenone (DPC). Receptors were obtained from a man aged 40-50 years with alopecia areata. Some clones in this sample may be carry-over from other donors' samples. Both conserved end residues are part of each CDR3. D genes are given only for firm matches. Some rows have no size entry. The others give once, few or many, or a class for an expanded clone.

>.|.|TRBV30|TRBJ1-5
TGTGCCTGGAGGGGGGCCGGAAGGGGAAGTAGCAATCAGCCCCAGCATTTT
CAWRGAGRGSSNQPQHF
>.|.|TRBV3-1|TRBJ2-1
TGTGCCAGCAGCCAACCCGGGGGAAAAGCGGTGTACAATGAGCAGTTCTTC
CASSQPGGKAVYNEQFF
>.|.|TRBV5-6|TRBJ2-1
TGTGCCAGCAGCGGGGGAGTGCATGAGCAGTTCTTC
CASSGGVHEQFF
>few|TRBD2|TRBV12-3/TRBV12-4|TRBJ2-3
TGTGCCAGCAGTCTAACTAGCGGTCTTAGCACAGATACGCAGTATTTT
CASSLTSGLSTDTQYF
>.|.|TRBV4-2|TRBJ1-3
TGTGCCAGCAGCCGGGACGGAGGGGCAAGTGGAAACACCATATATTTT
CASSRDGGASGNTIYF
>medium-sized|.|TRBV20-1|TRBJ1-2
TGCAGTGCTAGAAGTAACTATGGCGACACCTTC
CSARSNYGDTF
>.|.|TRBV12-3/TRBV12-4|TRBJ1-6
TGTGCCAGCAGTCGGTTAAATTCACCCCTCCACTTT
CASSRLNSPLHF
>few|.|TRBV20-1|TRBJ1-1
TGCAGTGCTAGAGAGGGGGGCGCGGACACTGAAGCTTTCTTT
CSAREGGADTEAFF
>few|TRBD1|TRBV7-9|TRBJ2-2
TGTGCCAGCAGCCCCAGAAGGACAGGGCGCACCGGGGAGCTGTTTTTT
CASSPRRTGRTGELFF
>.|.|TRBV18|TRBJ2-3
TGTGCCAGCTCACGGTCACCAGATACGCAGTATTTT
CASSRSPDTQYF
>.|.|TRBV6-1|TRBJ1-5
TGTGCCAGCAGTGAAAGCCACAGGGTCAGCAATCAGCCCCAGCATTTT
CASSESHRVSNQPQHF
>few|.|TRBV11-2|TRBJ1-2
TGTGCCAGCAGTCAACAGGGTACTAACTATGGCTACACCTTC
CASSQQGTNYGYTF
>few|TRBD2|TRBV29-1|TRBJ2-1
TGCAGCGCAGGGACTAGCGGCGAGTACAATGAGCAGTTCTTC
CSAGTSGEYNEQFF
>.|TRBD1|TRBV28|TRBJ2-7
TGTGCCAGCACCTCACCACAGGGGTACGAGCAGTACTTC
CASTSPQGYEQYF
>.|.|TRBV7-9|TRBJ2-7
TGCGCCAGCAGCCCCGGACAGTCCTACGAGCAGTACTTC
CASSPGQSYEQYF
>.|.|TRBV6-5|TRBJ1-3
TGTGCCAGCAGTCCTCCGGGGATCTCTGGAAACACCATATATTTT
CASSPPGISGNTIYF
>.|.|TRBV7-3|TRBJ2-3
TGTGCCAGCAGCTTAAACGTGGATCCGAGGGATACGCAGTATTTT
CASSLNVDPRDTQYF
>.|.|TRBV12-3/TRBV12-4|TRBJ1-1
TGTGCCAGCACCATTGCGGGGTTGGCTTTCTTT
CASTIAGLAFF
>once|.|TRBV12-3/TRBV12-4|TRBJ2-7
TGTGCCAGCAGTCCAACTCCCGCCGAGCAGTACTTC
CASSPTPAEQYF
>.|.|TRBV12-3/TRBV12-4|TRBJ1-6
TGTGCCAGCAGTTTACGGGAGAATTCACCCCTCCACTTT
CASSLRENSPLHF
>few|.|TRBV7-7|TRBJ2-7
TGTGCCAGCAGCTTGAGTGTTGGAGACTACGAGCAGTACTTC
CASSLSVGDYEQYF
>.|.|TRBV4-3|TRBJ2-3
TGCGCCAGCAGCCAAGATCCCAGGCTCCTCACAGATACGCAGTATTTT
CASSQDPRLLTDTQYF
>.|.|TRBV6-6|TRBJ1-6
TGTGCCAGTGTCCCTCCGGGGACTAATTCACCCCTCCACTTT
CASVPPGTNSPLHF
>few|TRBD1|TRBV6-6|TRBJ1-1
TGTGCCAGCATTACCGGGACAGCCAACACTGAAGCTTTCTTT
CASITGTANTEAFF
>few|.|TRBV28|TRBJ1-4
TGTGCCAGCAGACGTTGGACAGATGAAAAACTGTTTTTT
CASRRWTDEKLFF
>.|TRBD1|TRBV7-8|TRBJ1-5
TGTGCCAGCAGCCCTCACACGGGGACAGGGGGGAATCAGCCCCAGCATTTT
CASSPHTGTGGNQPQHF